Below, 16 T cell receptor beta chains from the same sample are listed, as sequenced in a study of blood T cell repertoires in COVID-19. TCRdb's table, derived via immunoSEQ multiplex PCR, lists solely in-frame clones and lacks some. This sample carries 100,000 to 150,000 clones, around nine tenths of them seen once, and the ten largest clones take over 10%. The source material was peripheral blood. These receptors originate from a woman in her sixties or seventies with COVID-19, enrolled during active disease.

The chain recombines TRBV3-1 (or the pseudogene TRBV3-2) with TRBJ2-1; 9 nucleotides line up with TRBD2. Germline V gene data show CDR1 as LGHDT and CDR2 as YNNKEL (reference sequence). The CDR3 totals 15 residues. V was clipped by 3 bases and J by 4 bases; unmatched bases: 4. Here the CDR3 DNA reads TGTGCCAGCAGCCAGGAGACTAGCGGTTACAATGAGCAGTTCTTC. Its translation: CASSQETSGYNEQFF.

J is TRBJ2-7 and V is TRBV6-5, with 9 nucleotides matching TRBD1. Germline CDR1 is MNHEY and CDR2 is SVGAGI. This CDR3 spans 14 amino acids. V shed 6 bases and J 6 bases; nucleotides not matched to a gene: 9. The CDR3 spells CASSLRDRAGEQYF. CDR3 bases: TGTGCCAGCAGCCTCCGGGACAGGGCTGGCGAGCAGTACTTC.

The chain carries TRBV29-1 and TRBJ2-1, with D possibly being TRBD1 (6 bases). V gave up 4 bases and J gave up 4 bases, with 11 bases separating them. The germline V gene has CDR1 SQVTM and CDR2 ANQGSEA. CDR3 length: 13 residues. The CDR3 bases are TGCAGCGTTGGGGGGCAGCCTTACAATGAGCAGTTCTTC. Translating it yields CSVGGQPYNEQFF.

V is TRBV19 and J is TRBJ1-1; 7 bases match TRBD1. The CDR3 consists of 14 residues. CDR1 and CDR2 (germline): LNHDA, SQIVND (reference sequence). V lost 5 bases, J lost 1 base, and 4 bases stayed unmatched. The CDR3: CASSHRGENTEAFF. The CDR3 nucleotides are TGTGCCAGTAGTCACAGGGGCGAGAACACTGAAGCTTTCTTT.

This chain connects TRBV6-5 to TRBJ1-2, with TRBD1 matching 7 bases. The CDR3 is 12 residues long. Unmatched junction bases numbered 0, after V lost 6 bases and J lost 2 bases. Germline V lookup: CDR1 MNHEY, CDR2 SVGAGI. This CDR3 is CASRGQNYGYTF. The CDR3 DNA follows: TGTGCCAGCAGGGGACAGAACTATGGCTACACCTTC.

The chain couples TRBV28 to TRBJ2-7; D ambiguous. Trimming left V 6 bases short and J 5 bases short, with 11 bases between. This CDR3 is built from 12 residues. The germline V gene encodes CDR1 MDHEN and CDR2 SYDVKM. The CDR3 DNA follows: TGTGCCAGCAGCTCCTACCGCCACGAGCAGTACTTC. Translation gives CASSSYRHEQYF.

The rearrangement uses TRBV5-8 and TRBJ2-1, with 12 bases that match TRBD2. Germline assignment: CDR1 SGHTS and CDR2 YDEGEE. After removal of 4 bases from V and 4 bases from J, the junction contained 3 bases not matched to a gene. The CDR3 consists of 15 residues. CDR3 DNA sequence: TGTGCCAGCAGCAAAGGACTAGCGGGGTACAATGAGCAGTTCTTC. Amino acid sequence: CASSKGLAGYNEQFF.

The chain carries TRBV2 and TRBJ2-7, with D perhaps matching TRBD1 (6 bases). The CDR3 contains 14 residues. The V end was cut by 2 bases, the J end by 4 bases, with 12 bases between. The V gene's germline CDR1 is SNHLY and CDR2 FYNNEI. The CDR3 protein is CASSENGGSYEQYF. Written as DNA, the CDR3 is TGTGCCAGCAGTGAAAATGGGGGCTCTTACGAGCAGTACTTC.

This sequence joins TRBV10-3 and TRBJ2-7, with TRBD2 matching over 15 bases. Germline V gene data show CDR1 as ENHRY and CDR2 as SYGVKD. This CDR3 is built from 15 residues. The trim removed 5 bases at V and 2 bases at J, leaving 1 base unmatched. The CDR3 nucleotides read TGTGCCATCAGTAGGACTAGCGGGGGGGCCTACGAGCAGTACTTC. Its protein is CAISRTSGGAYEQYF.

The chain uses TRBV5-1 and TRBJ1-1; 7 bases agree with TRBD1. The CDR3 is 15 amino acids. Germline trimming cut 4 bases from V and 4 bases from J; bases unmatched to any gene: 10. Germline V CDR1 and CDR2: SGHRS, YFSETQ. CDR3 DNA sequence: TGCGCCAGCAGCACGATAACAGGGGCGATCACTGAAGCTTTCTTT. It codes for CASSTITGAITEAFF.

The chain employs TRBV10-1 and TRBJ2-5; tentative D call: TRBD2 (6 bases). Germline CDR1 reads WNHNN; CDR2 reads SYGVQD (reference sequence). Trimming took off 3 bases at V and 4 bases at J, with 15 bases between the two ends. CDR3 size: 15 residues. Written as DNA, the CDR3 is TGCGCCAGCAGTGATCCCGGCCAGGGAGGAGAGACCCAGTACTTC. This gives the protein CASSDPGQGGETQYF.

The chain recombines TRBV6-1 with TRBJ1-6, with D unresolved. The CDR3 loop spans 16 amino acids. Trimming stripped 0 bases from V and 1 base from J, with 7 bases between. The germline gives CDR1 MNHNS, CDR2 SASEGT. The CDR3 here is CASSEAGRSYNSPLHF. The CDR3 region has the DNA TGTGCCAGCAGTGAAGCGGGCCGATCCTATAATTCACCCCTCCACTTT.

The gene calls are TRBV7-3 and TRBJ1-1; D is uncertain. Trimming pared 7 bases from V and 0 bases from J, leaving 12 bases between. The germline gives CDR1 SGHTA, CDR2 FQGTGA. This CDR3 spans 14 amino acids. CDR3 region: CASTPEVVNTEAFF. As DNA, the CDR3 is TGTGCCAGCACCCCGGAGGTTGTGAACACTGAAGCTTTCTTT.

The V call is TRBV30, the J call TRBJ1-5, with 7 nucleotides matching TRBD1. V lost 1 base, J lost 2 bases, and 2 bases stayed unmatched. Germline CDR1 and CDR2: GTSNPN and SVGIG (reference sequence). The CDR3 contains 14 residues. The CDR3 sequence is CAWSGQGGNQPQHF. DNA for the CDR3: TGTGCCTGGAGTGGCCAGGGGGGCAATCAGCCCCAGCATTTT.

This chain uses TRBV5-1 with TRBJ2-3; 8 nucleotides match TRBD1. CDR3 size: 15 residues. After removal of 3 bases from V and 3 bases from J, the junction contained 6 bases not matched to a gene. Germline V lookup: CDR1 SGHRS, CDR2 YFSETQ. Here the CDR3 reads CASSWTGKRTDTQYF. In DNA, the CDR3 is TGCGCCAGCAGCTGGACAGGGAAGAGGACAGATACGCAGTATTTT. Based on the CDR3 plus reference TRBV5-1 and TRBJ2-3, the full variable domain is KAGVTQTPRYLIKTRGQQVTLSCSPISGHRSVSWYQQTPGQGLQFLFEYFSETQRNKGNFPGRFSGRQFSNSRSEMNVSTLELGDSALYLCASSWTGKRTDTQYFGPGTRLTVL.

In the case of this clone: Additional DNA sequences in this sample encode the identical CDR3. The V and J genes are TRBV11-3 and TRBJ2-2, with unresolved D. CDR1 SGHNT and CDR2 YENEEA come from the germline V gene. The germline V and J ends were trimmed by 5 bases and 5 bases, with 6 bases remaining between them. The CDR3 totals 12 residues. The CDR3 bases are TGTGCCAGCAGCCCGCGGACCGGGGAGCTGTTTTTT. Amino acids: CASSPRTGELFF. Drawing the rest from reference TRBV11-3 and TRBJ2-2, the complete variable domain is EAGVVQSPRYKIIEKKQPVAFWCNPISGHNTLYWYLQNLGQGPELLIRYENEEAVDDSQLPKDRFSAERLKGVDSTLKIQPAELGDSAVYLCASSPRTGELFFGEGSRLTVL.